This passage covers 16 T cell receptor beta chains from one sample sequenced in a study of shared clonotypes between healthy human individuals (TCRdb year 2020). CD8 naive samples were obtained by positive selection for CCR7 among CD45RO-negative cells, yielding a CD45RA+CCR7+ population from which TemRA cells were excluded. Libraries were prepared through the immunoSEQ multiplex PCR assay. Here the immuneACCESS table is served through TCRdb, limited to in-frame sequences with V and J called. Missing clones are a known gap in these copies; in checked studies unresolved V genes cover under half, and the rest lacks a known reason. This sample holds about 2 million clones; about 95% were observed only once. The ten largest clonotypes hold more than 0.9% of the sample. Sequencing was carried out using naive CD8+ T cells sorted from blood. Explained via the paper, the cell subset or site label denotes: CD45RA+CCR7+. These receptor sequences come from a man between 18 and 35 years old in good health.

This clone was counted a single time. This chain joins TRBV7-2 and TRBJ1-2; D is undetermined. This CDR3 comprises 15 residues. The V end lost 2 bases, the J end lost 1 base, and 11 bases lay between the germline ends. Germline V gene data show CDR1 as SGHTA and CDR2 as FQGNSA. CDR3 residues: CASSLFRPNNYGYTF. For the CDR3, the DNA is TGTGCCAGCAGCTTATTTCGGCCGAATAACTATGGCTACACCTTC.

The chain has TRBV2 and TRBJ2-7; 10 positions agree with TRBD1. CDR1 SNHLY and CDR2 FYNNEI come from the germline V gene. This CDR3 contains 17 residues. V dropped 3 bases and J dropped 7; count of bases not matched to a gene: 15. The DNA for the CDR3 is TGTGCCAGCAGTGACAGGGACAGGGGATCTTTAACGGGGGAGCAGTACTTC. It encodes CASSDRDRGSLTGEQYF. Supplemented by reference TRBV2 and TRBJ2-7, the full variable domain reads EPEVTQTPSHQVTQMGQEVILRCVPISNHLYFYWYRQILGQKVEFLVSFYNNEISEKSEIFDDQFSVERPDGSNFTLKIRSTKLEDSAMYFCASSDRDRGSLTGEQYFGPGTRLTVT.

To note about this clone: Other DNA sequences in the same sample also yield this CDR3. The CDR3 DNA follows: TGTGCCAGCTCCCTCCGGGACAACACAGATACGCAGTATTTT. Its translation: CASSLRDNTDTQYF. The rearrangement uses TRBV27 and TRBJ2-3; a possible D gene is TRBD1 (6 bases). The CDR3 consists of 14 residues. The ends were cut back, 8 bases at V and 2 bases at J, with 14 bases in the middle. CDR1 is MNHEY, CDR2 SMNVEV, per germline (reference sequence).

The genes are TRBV4-3 and TRBJ2-3; D remains ambiguous. Germline V gene data show CDR1 as LGHNA and CDR2 as YSLEER. Deletions cut 3 bases from V and 4 bases from J, with 11 bases between. The CDR3 length is 14 residues. As DNA, the CDR3 is TGCGCCAGCAGCCAGGACCTTTTTGCAGATACGCAGTATTTT. This gives the protein CASSQDLFADTQYF.

The gene calls are TRBV7-9 and TRBJ2-7; 7 bases agree with TRBD1. V shed 11 bases and J 4 bases; nucleotides not matched to a gene: 26. The CDR3 sequence is 18 residues long. Germline lookup yields CDR1 SEHNR and CDR2 FQNEAQ (reference sequence). The CDR3 sequence: CAVPPETGKGRSGYEQYF. CDR3 in DNA: TGTGCCGTCCCGCCGGAGACAGGGAAAGGGAGATCCGGGTACGAGCAGTACTTC. Looking up the rest from reference TRBV7-9 and TRBJ2-7 gives the full variable domain: DTGVSQNPRHKITKRGQNVTFRCDPISEHNRLYWYRQTLGQGPEFLTYFQNEAQLEKSRLLSDRFSAERPKGSFSTLEIQRTEQGDSAMYLCAVPPETGKGRSGYEQYFGPGTRLTVT.

The chain recombines TRBV7-9 with TRBJ2-7, with TRBD2 identical over 7 bases. V lost 5 bases to trimming and J lost 2 bases; unmatched junction nucleotides: 12. The length of the CDR3 is 16 residues. CDR1 is SEHNR and CDR2 is FQNEAQ in the germline V gene (reference sequence). In DNA, the CDR3 is TGTGCCAGCAGCGGAGGGAGTGACGGGAGGCCCTACGAGCAGTACTTC. This translates into CASSGGSDGRPYEQYF.

The chain couples TRBV7-6 to TRBJ1-1, with unresolved D. Trimming removed 5 bases from V and 5 bases from J, with 6 bases in between. The CDR3 is 11 amino acids. Germline V CDR1 and CDR2: SGHVS, FNYEAQ. CDR3 nucleotide sequence: TGTGCCAGCAGCGTAGGGACTGAAGCTTTCTTT. This sequence encodes CASSVGTEAFF.

CDR3 sequence reads: CASSVSWGHTEAFF. CDR3 coding DNA: TGTGCCAGCAGCGTTTCCTGGGGCCACACTGAAGCTTTCTTT. V and J are TRBV9 and TRBJ1-1, with D perhaps TRBD1 (5 bases). There are 14 residues in the CDR3. The germline V gene has CDR1 SGDLS and CDR2 YYNGEE. The ends were cut back, 2 bases at V and 3 bases at J, with 11 bases in the middle.

The CDR3 bases are TGCGCCAGCAGCCTGGAAGGGACTAACTATGGCTACACCTTC. Amino acids: CASSLEGTNYGYTF. V usage is TRBV5-1 and J usage is TRBJ1-2; D is undetermined. The CDR3 is made up of 14 amino acids. V lost 4 bases and J lost 0, with 10 bases in between. Germline CDR1 SGHRS, CDR2 YFSETQ.

The rearrangement joins TRBV7-9 to TRBJ1-3; TRBD1 might be the D (5 bases). The length of the CDR3 is 15 residues. Trimming removed 3 bases at V and 2 bases at J, with 11 bases between. The V gene's germline CDR1 is SEHNR and CDR2 FQNEAQ (reference sequence). CDR3 residues: CASSLGGLTGNTIYF. Here the CDR3 DNA reads TGTGCCAGCAGCTTGGGGGGACTAACTGGAAACACCATATATTTT.

Notes on this clone: The sample contains more than one DNA sequence encoding this CDR3. This sequence joins TRBV27 and TRBJ2-1; 11 bases are a match to TRBD2. Germline V lookup: CDR1 MNHEY, CDR2 SMNVEV (reference sequence). The CDR3 length is 15 residues. V lost 6 bases to trimming and J lost 4 bases; unmatched junction nucleotides: 5. CDR3 protein: CASSPGTSGYNEQFF. CDR3 DNA: TGTGCCAGCAGCCCCGGGACTAGCGGATACAATGAGCAGTTCTTC.

This clone appeared once. Other DNA sequences in this sample translate to the same CDR3. V gene TRBV7-9 combines with J gene TRBJ2-3, with TRBD1 matching over 9 bases. Losses at the gene ends were 5 bases for V and 3 bases for J; bases not matched to a gene: 3. The CDR3 loop spans 14 amino acids. Germline lookup yields CDR1 SEHNR and CDR2 FQNEAQ (reference sequence). CDR3 DNA sequence: TGTGCCAGCAGCCCTGGACAGGGGACAGATACGCAGTATTTT. Its translation is CASSPGQGTDTQYF.

The chain uses TRBV6-5 and TRBJ1-2, with D tentatively TRBD1 (6 bases). The CDR3 consists of 13 residues. V lost 5 bases and J lost 7, with 14 bases in between. The germline V gene encodes CDR1 MNHEY and CDR2 SVGAGI. Here the CDR3 reads CASSTTGNRGYTF. Here the CDR3 DNA reads TGTGCCAGCAGTACTACAGGGAACCGTGGCTACACCTTC.

CDR3 DNA sequence: TGTGCCATAACGACAGGGGGTACCCACGAGCAGTACTTC. Amino acid sequence: CAITTGGTHEQYF. V gene TRBV10-3 combines with J gene TRBJ2-7; 9 bases map to TRBD1. CDR1 is ENHRY and CDR2 is SYGVKD in the germline V gene. This CDR3 is built from 13 residues. V shed 9 bases and J 5 bases; nucleotides not matched to a gene: 8.

On this clone: Other DNA sequences in the sample encode the same CDR3. V is TRBV5-1 and J is TRBJ2-1; D uncertain. Per germline, CDR1 SGHRS and CDR2 YFSETQ. Trimming pared 0 bases from V and 5 bases from J, leaving 0 bases between. This CDR3 comprises 11 residues. CDR3 loop: CASSLDNEQFF. CDR3 DNA: TGCGCCAGCAGCTTGGACAATGAGCAGTTCTTC.

The gene calls are TRBV28 and TRBJ2-7; D not certain. The germline V gene has CDR1 MDHEN and CDR2 SYDVKM. Trimming cost V 5 bases and J 9 bases, with 29 bases left between them. CDR3 length equals 17 residues. The CDR3 DNA follows: TGTGCCAGCAGTAGCGCCCATATGCCACTATGGGTGGGTTTGCAGTACTTC. Translated, it gives CASSSAHMPLWVGLQYF. The complete variable domain, with remaining parts taken from reference TRBV28 and TRBJ2-7, reads DVKVTQSSRYLVKRTGEKVFLECVQDMDHENMFWYRQDPGLGLRLIYFSYDVKMKEKGDIPEGYSVSREKKERFSLILESASTNQTSMYLCASSSAHMPLWVGLQYFGPGTRLTVT.